This paragraph covers one TCR beta chain sequence. The CDR3 has 13 amino acids. J was trimmed by 7 bases and V by 4 bases; bases with no gene match: 7. The germline V gene has CDR1 SGDLS and CDR2 YYNGEE. The data stem from a study of T cell changes during pregnancy in multiple sclerosis. The data were produced by immunoSEQ multiplex PCR, yet TCRdb's version contains in-frame clones alone and is incomplete. The table lists some 49,000 clones, 75% to 95% of them singletons. Sequencing used CD8+ T cells from peripheral blood mononuclear cells, obtained in the second trimester of pregnancy. The chain uses TRBV9 and TRBJ1-2; 7 positions match TRBD1. The sequence was collected from a female donor with multiple sclerosis, enrolled in a pregnancy study. This CDR3 is CASSQTGAGGYTF. The DNA for the CDR3 is TGTGCCAGCAGCCAAACAGGGGCGGGTGGCTACACCTTC.